This T cell receptor beta chain came from a study of T cell repertoires in cytomegalovirus infection. Across the study: Matching HLA type and CMV infection were both indicated by public TCR beta signatures.

This clonotype has ten or more counts. Its antigen is still unknown. TCRdb analysed the reads with MiXCR anew, one entry per CDR3 protein. The sample lists 55,000 to 70,000 distinct CDR3 sequences; around 33% were seen once. Whole-study findings and limits: What dominated the ex vivo response were HLA-C-restricted CMV-specific TCR beta clonotypes.

This TCR derives from a human donor in good health (CMV status not recorded). Some clones in this sample may be carry-over from other donors' samples. Material for sequencing was PBMCs, sequenced either directly or after in vitro stimulation (not recorded which).

This CDR3 reads CASNAGRLAGGADTQYF. In nucleotides, the CDR3 is TGTGCCAGCAACGCAGGGAGACTAGCGGGGGGTGCAGATACGCAGTATTTT. The J gene is TRBJ2-3, the V gene TRBV7-8; 13 nucleotides agree with TRBD2. Germline V lookup: CDR1 SGHVS, CDR2 FQNEAQ. The CDR3 sequence is 17 residues long. The trim removed 7 bases at V and 4 bases at J, leaving 11 bases unmatched.